A single sample gave rise to the 10 T cell receptor beta chains below, sequenced in a study of beta chain features in type 1 diabetes. Reverse transcription of all isolated RNA meant that expressed TCRB transcripts were sequenced. The method was immunoSEQ multiplex PCR; TCRdb's version includes in-frame clones alone and lacks a portion of them. The sample has under 200,000 clones, approximately 9.1% seen once. The source material was central memory CD4+ T cells from blood. The origin of the receptors is a woman aged 18-29 years in good health.

This clone has only a few counts. The CDR3 reads CASSREGSGNTIYF. The CDR3 bases are TGCGCCAGCAGCCGGGAGGGTTCTGGAAACACCATATATTTT. V gene TRBV5-1 combines with J gene TRBJ1-3, with D unresolved. CDR3 length: 14 amino acids. The germline V and J ends were trimmed by 4 bases and 1 base, with 9 bases remaining between them. In germline, CDR1 is SGHRS, CDR2 YFSETQ.

The gene calls are TRBV30 and TRBJ1-2; 7 bases are a match to TRBD1. Germline values: CDR1 GTSNPN, CDR2 SVGIG (reference sequence). V shed 0 bases, J shed 4 bases, and the junction held 2 bases outside the gene matches. This CDR3 spans 13 amino acids. CDR3 coding DNA: TGTGCCTGGAGTGTCCAGGGGGGCTATGGCTACACCTTC. Its translation: CAWSVQGGYGYTF.

The rearrangement joins TRBV9 to TRBJ1-3; D ambiguous. This CDR3 is 17 amino acids long. The V and J ends lost 4 bases and 0 bases respectively, with 17 bases between them. Per the germline V gene, CDR1 is SGDLS and CDR2 is YYNGEE. The CDR3 DNA reads as TGTGCCAGCAGCCCTCTCCAGACACTTGACTCTGGAAACACCATATATTTT. Residues: CASSPLQTLDSGNTIYF.

This clone was observed a few times. This chain connects TRBV10-3 to TRBJ2-7, with D possibly TRBD2 on 7 matching bases. CDR1 ENHRY and CDR2 SYGVKD come from the germline V gene. V was clipped by 6 bases and J by 2 bases, with 17 bases between them. CDR3 length: 15 amino acids. CDR3 DNA: TGTGCCATCAGACCCCAACAGGGAGGGGCCTACGAGCAGTACTTC. This encodes CAIRPQQGGAYEQYF.

In this sample, this clone turned up many times. This chain connects TRBV29-1 to TRBJ2-5; 8 bases are shared with TRBD1. From germline, CDR1 is SQVTM and CDR2 ANQGSEA. The CDR3 has 12 residues. Unmatched junction bases numbered 10, after V lost 7 bases and J lost 9 bases. Here the CDR3 reads CSGGQAIESQYF. In nucleotides, the CDR3 is TGCAGCGGGGGACAGGCCATTGAGTCCCAGTACTTC.

V and J are TRBV7-8 and TRBJ2-6, with TRBD2 identical over 8 bases. Germline V gene sequence: CDR1 SGHVS, CDR2 FQNEAQ. This CDR3 has 14 residues. V trimming: 8 bases; J trimming: 0 bases; junction bases outside the gene matches: 0. CDR3: CASRGGSGANVLTF. CDR3 DNA sequence: TGTGCCAGCCGGGGGGGCTCTGGGGCCAACGTCCTGACTTTC.

V gene TRBV9 combines with J gene TRBJ1-1; possible D gene TRBD1, 6 bases. The CDR3 is 14 residues long. Germline values: CDR1 SGDLS, CDR2 YYNGEE. Trimming left V 6 bases short and J 1 base short, with 13 bases between. DNA of the CDR3: TGTGCCAGCACCGCGGGGGCAGGGAACACTGAAGCTTTCTTT. Translation: CASTAGAGNTEAFF.

This clone was seen more than once but under ten times. CDR3 protein: CASSLPGLAGTTDTQYF. CDR3 nucleotides: TGTGCCAGCAGCCTACCAGGACTAGCGGGGACCACAGATACGCAGTATTTT. The rearrangement links TRBV5-4 to TRBJ2-3, with 12 bases that match TRBD2. CDR3 length equals 17 residues. J was trimmed by 2 bases and V by 4 bases; bases with no gene match: 8. In germline, CDR1 is SGHNT, CDR2 YYREEE (reference sequence).

This clone was detected only a few times. V and J are TRBV7-2 and TRBJ2-2, with D uncertain. The CDR3 sequence is 12 residues long. V lost 6 bases, J lost 8 bases, and 10 bases lay in between. Germline loops: CDR1 SGHTA, CDR2 FQGNSA. This chain's CDR3 is CASRPSGGELFF. In DNA form, the CDR3 reads TGTGCCAGCAGACCCTCCGGGGGGGAGCTGTTTTTT. Together with reference TRBV7-2 and TRBJ2-2, the CDR3 gives the full variable domain: GAGVSQSPSNKVTEKGKDVELRCDPISGHTALYWYRQSLGQGLEFLIYFQGNSAPDKSGLPSDRFSAERTGGSVSTLTIQRTQQEDSAVYLCASRPSGGELFFGEGSRLTVL.

This clone was detected a few times. In DNA form, the CDR3 reads TGTGCCAGCAGAGGGAATCAGGGGGACACTGAAGCTTTCTTT. It specifies CASRGNQGDTEAFF. V is TRBV2 and J is TRBJ1-1; 7 positions match TRBD1. CDR3 length: 14 amino acids. The germline V gene has CDR1 SNHLY and CDR2 FYNNEI. V gave up 6 bases and J gave up 3 bases; unmatched junction bases: 7.